One and the same sample provided the 2 T cell receptor beta chains below, sequenced in a study of T-cell memory formation after mild COVID-19. TCRdb reanalysed the 5' RACE reads using MiXCR and keeps one entry per CDR3 protein. The repertoire has some 300,000 distinct CDR3 sequences, roughly a fifth of them found once; the top ten carry roughly 21%. The sequenced sample was PBMCs or a T cell subset sorted from them (not recorded which). The receptor source for this set is a man in his late teens or twenties who had mild COVID-19 (a few samples of this study predate the infection). Cell type and time point are not known.

This clonotype was counted ten times or more. The CDR3 sequence: CATSSKGGQGSYNEQFF. The CDR3 nucleotides read TGTGCCACCAGCTCCAAGGGGGGACAGGGCTCCTACAATGAGCAGTTCTTC. The J gene is TRBJ2-1, the V gene TRBV15; 9 nucleotides match TRBD1. Germline CDR1 and CDR2: LNHNV and YYDKDF (reference sequence). The CDR3 runs 17 residues. V trimming: 5 bases; J trimming: 0 bases; junction bases outside the gene matches: 8.

This clonotype was detected only a few times. V and J are TRBV4-3 and TRBJ2-7; possible D gene TRBD2, 5 bases. The V and J ends lost 4 bases and 7 bases respectively, with 8 bases between them. Germline-derived CDR1 and CDR2 are LGHNA and YSLEER. CDR3 length equals 11 residues. The CDR3, as DNA: TGCGCCAGCAGCCCCCGGAGGGAGCAGTACGTC. The encoded protein is CASSPRREQYV.